The 5 T cell receptor beta chains presented below share a single source sample, sequenced in a study of T cells in women clearing cervical HPV infection. The method was immunoSEQ multiplex PCR; TCRdb's version includes in-frame clones alone and lacks a portion of them. This sample's table reports 20,000 to 25,000 clones. Sample: blood buffy coat. The receptor source for this set is a woman between 18 and 70 years old with a cervical HPV16 infection that either progressed to CIN3+ or cleared (not recorded which).

Regarding this clone: The CDR3 end lies 3 residues beyond the end of the read and is filled in from the germline J gene. The rearrangement links TRBV28 to TRBJ1-2; unclear D gene. Germline V gene data show CDR1 as MDHEN and CDR2 as SYDVKM. This CDR3 spans 13 amino acids. The ends were cut back, 3 bases at V and 6 bases at J, with 11 bases in the middle. This CDR3 reads CASSFLRVDGYTF. The sequenced part of the CDR3 DNA is TGTGCCAGCAGTTTTTTGCGGGTTGATGGC.

Turning to this clone: From the germline J gene comes the end of the CDR3, since the read stops 3 residues before it. The chain carries TRBV19 and TRBJ2-3, with TRBD1 identical over 7 bases. This CDR3 has 15 amino acids. In germline, CDR1 is LNHDA, CDR2 SQIVND (reference sequence). V lost 11 bases to trimming and J lost 6 bases; unmatched junction nucleotides: 17. This chain's CDR3 is CASSQYSRGRDTQYF. The part of the CDR3 DNA that was read is TGTGCCTCCAGCCAGTATTCGAGGGGGCGGGATACG.

With regard to this clone: From the germline J gene comes the end of the CDR3, since the read stops 3 residues before it. This rearrangement joins TRBV27 to TRBJ1-2, with D perhaps TRBD1 (5 bases). V lost 8 bases to trimming and J lost 6 bases, with 16 bases between them. The CDR3 is 13 amino acids. Germline values: CDR1 MNHEY, CDR2 SMNVEV (reference sequence). The CDR3 is CASGFHLTDGYTF. The DNA read from the CDR3 is TGTGCCAGCGGCTTCCACTTGACAGATGGC.

The CDR3: CASNFWGSKNYGYTF. The DNA read from the CDR3 is TGTGCCAGCAATTTTTGGGGCAGTAAAAACTATGGC. The chain employs TRBV12-3 or TRBV12-4 and TRBJ1-2, with D maybe TRBD1 (5 bases). The read falls 3 residues short of the CDR3 end, and the missing part is taken from the germline J gene. This CDR3 contains 15 residues. The germline V and J ends were trimmed by 7 bases and 2 bases, with 17 bases remaining between them.

Worth noting for this clone: From the germline J gene comes the end of the CDR3, since the read stops 3 residues before it. This chain links TRBV2 with TRBJ1-2, with TRBD1 as a possible D gene (6 bases). Germline V gene lookup returns CDR1 SNHLY and CDR2 FYNNEI. Trimming left V 7 bases short and J 2 bases short, with 11 bases between. CDR3 length: 13 amino acids. CDR3 region: CASNEGVNYGYTF. CDR3 DNA (partial): TGTGCCAGCAACGAGGGGGTAAACTATGGC.